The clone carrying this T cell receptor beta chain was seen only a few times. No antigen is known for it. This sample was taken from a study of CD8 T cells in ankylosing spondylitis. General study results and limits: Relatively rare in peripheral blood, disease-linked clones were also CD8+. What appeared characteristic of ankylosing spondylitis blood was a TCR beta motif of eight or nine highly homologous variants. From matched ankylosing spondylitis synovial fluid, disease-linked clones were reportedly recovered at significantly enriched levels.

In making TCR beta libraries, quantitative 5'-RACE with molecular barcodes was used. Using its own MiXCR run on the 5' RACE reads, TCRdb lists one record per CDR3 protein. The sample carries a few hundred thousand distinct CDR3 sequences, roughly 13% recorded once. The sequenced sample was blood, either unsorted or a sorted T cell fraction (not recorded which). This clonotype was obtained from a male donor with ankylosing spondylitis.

CDR3 loop: CASSVAGETQYF. For the CDR3, the DNA is TGTGCCAGCAGCGTAGCTGGCGAGACCCAGTACTTC. The rearrangement uses TRBV9 and TRBJ2-5; D is ambiguous. Per the germline V gene, CDR1 is SGDLS and CDR2 is YYNGEE. The length of the CDR3 is 12 residues. Deletions cut 0 bases from V and 5 bases from J, with 5 bases between.